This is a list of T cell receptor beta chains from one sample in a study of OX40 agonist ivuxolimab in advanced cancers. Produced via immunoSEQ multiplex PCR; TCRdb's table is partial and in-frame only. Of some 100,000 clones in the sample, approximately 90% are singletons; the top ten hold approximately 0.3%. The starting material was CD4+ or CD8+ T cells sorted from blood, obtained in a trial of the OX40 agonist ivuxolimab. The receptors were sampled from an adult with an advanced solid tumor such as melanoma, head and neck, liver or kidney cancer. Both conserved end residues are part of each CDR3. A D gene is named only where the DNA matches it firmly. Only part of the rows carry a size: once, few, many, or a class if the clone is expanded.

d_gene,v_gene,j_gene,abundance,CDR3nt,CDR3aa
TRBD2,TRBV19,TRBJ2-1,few,TGTGCCAGCGGACTAGCGGGAGCCTACAATGAGCAGTTCTTC,CASGLAGAYNEQFF
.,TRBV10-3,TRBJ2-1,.,TGTGCCATCAGTGAAGGGGCGAGCTCCTACAATGAGCAGTTCTTC,CAISEGASSYNEQFF
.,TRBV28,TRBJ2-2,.,TGTGCCAGTTCCCTTGCCGGGGAGCTGTTTTTT,CASSLAGELFF
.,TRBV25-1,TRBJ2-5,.,TGTGCCAGCCAAACCGAACAAGAGACCCAGTACTTC,CASQTEQETQYF
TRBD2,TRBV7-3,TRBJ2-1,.,TGTGCCAGCAGCCTGAATAGCGGGAGGGCCGGGAATGAGCAGTTCTTC,CASSLNSGRAGNEQFF
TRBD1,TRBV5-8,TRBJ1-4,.,TGTGCCAGCAGGCGGACAGGAGACTCACGGTCTAATGAAAAACTGTTTTTT,CASRRTGDSRSNEKLFF
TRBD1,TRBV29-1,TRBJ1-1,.,TGCAGCGTGGCCCGGGACAGAGCTGAAGCTTTCTTT,CSVARDRAEAFF
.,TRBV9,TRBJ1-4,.,TGTGCCAGCAGCGTAGCTGCCAAGTCGGCTAATGAAAAACTGTTTTTT,CASSVAAKSANEKLFF
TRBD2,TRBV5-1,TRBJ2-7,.,TGCGCCAGCAGCTTAAGTCGCCCTAGCGGGCTTCACGACGAGCAGTACTTC,CASSLSRPSGLHDEQYF
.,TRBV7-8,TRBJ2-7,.,TGTGCCAGCAGCTTACAGGGTGGTTTGGACGAGCAGTACTTC,CASSLQGGLDEQYF
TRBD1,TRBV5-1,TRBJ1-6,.,TGCGCCAGCAGTTACACCCCAGGGGGAGACTATAATTCACCCCTCCACTTT,CASSYTPGGDYNSPLHF
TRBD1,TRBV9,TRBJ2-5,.,TGTGCCAGCAGCGCCGGGACAGGGTATGAGACCCAGTACTTC,CASSAGTGYETQYF
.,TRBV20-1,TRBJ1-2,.,TGCAGTGCCAGCGGGGCGTTAGGCTACACCTTC,CSASGALGYTF
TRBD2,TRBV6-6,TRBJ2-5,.,TGTGCCAGCAGGCCTAGCGGGAGTTGGGAGACCCAGTACTTC,CASRPSGSWETQYF
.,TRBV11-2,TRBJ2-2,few,TGTGCCAGCAGCTTACGAGGTCGGGGAACGAACACCGGGGAGCTGTTTTTT,CASSLRGRGTNTGELFF
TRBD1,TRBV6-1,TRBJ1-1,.,TGTGCCAGCAGTCCCGGGACAGGGTTCACTGAAGCTTTCTTT,CASSPGTGFTEAFF
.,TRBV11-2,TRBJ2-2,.,TGTGCCAGCAGCTTCGAACGTCACGACACCGGGGAGCTGTTTTTT,CASSFERHDTGELFF
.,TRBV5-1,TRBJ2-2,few,TGCGCCAGCAGCTCCCAGGCAGGCCACACCGGGGAGCTGTTTTTT,CASSSQAGHTGELFF
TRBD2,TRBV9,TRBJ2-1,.,TGTGCCAGCAGTGCCGGACTAGCGACCTGCAATGAGCAGTTCTTC,CASSAGLATCNEQFF
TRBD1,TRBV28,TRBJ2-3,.,TGTGCCAGCAGGTTATCCGGGACAGGGGATTCAGATACGCAGTATTTT,CASRLSGTGDSDTQYF
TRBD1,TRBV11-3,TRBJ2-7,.,TGTGCCAGCAGCTTAGTCACAGGGGGCTTCGGTGAGCAGTACTTC,CASSLVTGGFGEQYF
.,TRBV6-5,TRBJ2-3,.,TGTGCCAGCTCAGGAACCTTTAGCACAGATACGCAGTATTTT,CASSGTFSTDTQYF
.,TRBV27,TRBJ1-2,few,TGTGCCAGCAGTTTATCAGGGAACATTGGCTATGGCTACACCTTC,CASSLSGNIGYGYTF
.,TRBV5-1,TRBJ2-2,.,TGCGCCAGCAGCTTGGTTAGGGCGCAGGGTACCGGGGAGCTGTTTTTT,CASSLVRAQGTGELFF
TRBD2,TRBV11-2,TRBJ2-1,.,TGTGCCAGCAGCCCCGGACTAGTGTACAATGAGCAGTTCTTC,CASSPGLVYNEQFF
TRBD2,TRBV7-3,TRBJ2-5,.,TGTGCCAGCAGCTTGGGGTCCGGGACTAGCGGGACCGAGACCCAGTACTTC,CASSLGSGTSGTETQYF
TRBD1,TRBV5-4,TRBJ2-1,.,TGTGCCAGCAGAAAGATGACCGGGACAGGGGGCGGCTACAATGAGCAGTTCTTC,CASRKMTGTGGGYNEQFF
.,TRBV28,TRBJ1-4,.,TGTGCCAGCAGTTTATCCGGGACGCTTAATGAAAAACTGTTTTTT,CASSLSGTLNEKLFF
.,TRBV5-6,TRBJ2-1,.,TGTGCCAGCAGCTTGAGGACTCGTGAGCAGTTCTTC,CASSLRTREQFF
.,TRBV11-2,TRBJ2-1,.,TGTGCCAGCAGTCCGCAAGGACATGAGCAGTTCTTC,CASSPQGHEQFF
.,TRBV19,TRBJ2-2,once,TGTGCCAGTAGTATATCTTGGGCCCCCACCGGGGAGCTGTTTTTT,CASSISWAPTGELFF
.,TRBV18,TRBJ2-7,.,TGTGCCAGCTCACCGTTGGGGACTTTCTACGAGCAGTACTTC,CASSPLGTFYEQYF
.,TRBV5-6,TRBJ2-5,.,TGTGCCAGCAGCTTGGGACAGCAAGAGACCCAGTACTTC,CASSLGQQETQYF
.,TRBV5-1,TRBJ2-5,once,TGCGCCAGCAGCCCGGGAGAGGGGTCACCCGTAAGGGAGACCCAGTACTTC,CASSPGEGSPVRETQYF
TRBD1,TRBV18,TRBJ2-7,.,TGTGCCAGCTCACCAAGACAGGGCCCCTCCTACGAGCAGTACTTC,CASSPRQGPSYEQYF
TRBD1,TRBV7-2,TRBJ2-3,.,TGTGCCAGCAGCTCTAGCTCAGGGGGAGATACGCAGTATTTT,CASSSSSGGDTQYF
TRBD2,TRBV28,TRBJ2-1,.,TGTGCCAGCAGTTTACGGGGCGGAGATAGCGGGAGTTGGTACAATGAGCAGTTCTTC,CASSLRGGDSGSWYNEQFF
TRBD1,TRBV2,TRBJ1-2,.,TGTGCCAGCGGGGACAGGGTCGCGGGTACCTATGGCTACACCTTC,CASGDRVAGTYGYTF
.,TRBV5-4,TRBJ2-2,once,TGTGCCAGCAGTTTGAAGAGACAGAACACCGGGGAGCTGTTTTTT,CASSLKRQNTGELFF
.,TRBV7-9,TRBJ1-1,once,TGTGCCAGCAGCTTAGTGGTGGGAGGGACTGAAGCTTTCTTT,CASSLVVGGTEAFF
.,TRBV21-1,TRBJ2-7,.,TGTGCCAGCAGCAAAGAACTCGAGGGGAGCCTAGGCGAGCAGTACTTC,CASSKELEGSLGEQYF
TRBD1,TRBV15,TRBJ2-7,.,TGTGCCACCAGCAGGGAGGGACAGGGGTTCGACGAGCAGTACTTC,CATSREGQGFDEQYF
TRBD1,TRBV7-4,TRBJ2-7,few,TGTGCCAGCAGCTTAGAACGGGGTGGGGACAGGGATTACGAGCAGTACTTC,CASSLERGGDRDYEQYF
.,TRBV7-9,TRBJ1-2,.,TGTGCCAGCAGCTTGGAGGGGGTGCGGACCTTC,CASSLEGVRTF
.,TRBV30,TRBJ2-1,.,TGTGCCTGGGGCCTTAGCAGGTACAATGAGCAGTTCTTC,CAWGLSRYNEQFF
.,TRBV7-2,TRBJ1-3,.,TGTGCCAGCAGCTTAGTATGGGGGAGTGGAAACACCATATATTTT,CASSLVWGSGNTIYF
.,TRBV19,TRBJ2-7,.,TGTGCCAGTAGTATAGCACAGGGAAACTCCTACGAGCAGTACTTC,CASSIAQGNSYEQYF
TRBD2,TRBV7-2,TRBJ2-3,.,TGTGCCAGCAGCTTAGCGCTATTAGCGGGAGGATGGGGGGTCACAGATACGCAGTATTTT,CASSLALLAGGWGVTDTQYF
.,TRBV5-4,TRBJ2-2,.,TGTGCCAGTTCCCGGACGGCCGGGGAGCTGTTTTTT,CASSRTAGELFF
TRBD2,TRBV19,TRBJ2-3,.,TGTGCCAGTAGTCCTCAGACTAGCGGCTTCTTTGTAGATACGCAGTATTTT,CASSPQTSGFFVDTQYF
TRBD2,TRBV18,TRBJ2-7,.,TGTGCCAGCTCACCACCCCCGGGACTAGCGGGAGGGCCGGGCGAGCAGTACTTC,CASSPPPGLAGGPGEQYF
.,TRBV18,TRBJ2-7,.,TGTGCCAGCTCACCACGTCCAGAGACCTACGAGCAGTACTTC,CASSPRPETYEQYF